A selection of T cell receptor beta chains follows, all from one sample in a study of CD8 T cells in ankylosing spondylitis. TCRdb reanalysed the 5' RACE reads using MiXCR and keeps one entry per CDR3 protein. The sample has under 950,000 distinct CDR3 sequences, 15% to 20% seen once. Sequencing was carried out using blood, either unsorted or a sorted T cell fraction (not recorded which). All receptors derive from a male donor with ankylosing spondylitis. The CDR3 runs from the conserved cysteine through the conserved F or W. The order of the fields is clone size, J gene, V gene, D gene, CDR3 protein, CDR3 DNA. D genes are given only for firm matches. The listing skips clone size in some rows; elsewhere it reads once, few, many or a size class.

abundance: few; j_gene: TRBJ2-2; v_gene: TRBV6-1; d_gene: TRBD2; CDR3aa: CASRRLAGGNTGELFF; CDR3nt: TGTGCCAGCAGAAGACTAGCGGGGGGGAACACCGGGGAGCTGTTTTTT
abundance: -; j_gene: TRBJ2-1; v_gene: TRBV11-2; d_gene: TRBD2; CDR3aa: CASSLGGGLAGSYNEQFF; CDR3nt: TGTGCCAGCTCTCTAGGGGGGGGACTAGCGGGGTCCTACAATGAGCAGTTCTTC
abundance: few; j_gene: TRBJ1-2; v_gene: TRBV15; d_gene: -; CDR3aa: CATSGATGPRRGGYTF; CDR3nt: TGTGCCACCAGCGGAGCGACAGGCCCGAGGAGGGGTGGCTACACCTTC
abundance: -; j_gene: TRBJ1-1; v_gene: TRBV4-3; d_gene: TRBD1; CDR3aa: CASSQEWRQGAYTEAFF; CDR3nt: TGCGCCAGCAGCCAAGAATGGCGACAGGGGGCCTACACTGAAGCTTTCTTT
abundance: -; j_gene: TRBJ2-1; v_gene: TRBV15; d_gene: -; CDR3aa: CATSRDPPPGLGNYNEQFF; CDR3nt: TGTGCCACCAGCAGAGACCCCCCGCCGGGACTCGGGAATTACAATGAGCAGTTCTTC
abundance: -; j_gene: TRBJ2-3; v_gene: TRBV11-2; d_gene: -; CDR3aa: CAVGDARTSTDTQYF; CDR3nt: TGTGCCGTGGGGGACGCGAGGACGAGCACAGATACGCAGTATTTT
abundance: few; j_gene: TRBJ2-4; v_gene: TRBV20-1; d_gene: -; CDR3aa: CSARDLGDKNIQYF; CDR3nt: TGCAGTGCTAGAGATCTTGGTGACAAAAACATTCAGTACTTC
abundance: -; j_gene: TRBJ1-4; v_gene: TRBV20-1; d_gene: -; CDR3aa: CSARDWRQTGEKLFF; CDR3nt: TGCAGTGCTAGAGATTGGAGACAGACGGGTGAAAAACTGTTTTTT
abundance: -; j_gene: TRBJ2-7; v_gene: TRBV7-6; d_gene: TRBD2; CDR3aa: CASSPTLAGVAYEQYF; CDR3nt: TGTGCCAGCAGCCCTACCCTAGCGGGAGTGGCCTACGAGCAGTACTTC
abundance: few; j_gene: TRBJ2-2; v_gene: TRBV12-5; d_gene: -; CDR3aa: CASGPRVTGELFF; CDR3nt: TGTGCTAGTGGGCCCCGGGTCACCGGGGAGCTGTTTTTT
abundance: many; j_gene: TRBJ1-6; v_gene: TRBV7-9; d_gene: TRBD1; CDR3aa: CASSSNRGGNSPLHF; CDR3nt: TGTGCCAGCAGCTCTAACAGGGGTGGTAATTCACCCCTCCACTTT
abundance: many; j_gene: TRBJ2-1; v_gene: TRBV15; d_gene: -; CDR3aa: CATSSIVDEQFF; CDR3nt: TGTGCCACCAGCAGTATAGTTGATGAGCAGTTCTTC
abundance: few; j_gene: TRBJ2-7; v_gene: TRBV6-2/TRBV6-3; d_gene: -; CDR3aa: CASSPNRVYEQYF; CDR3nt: TGTGCCAGCAGTCCTAATCGAGTTTACGAGCAGTACTTC
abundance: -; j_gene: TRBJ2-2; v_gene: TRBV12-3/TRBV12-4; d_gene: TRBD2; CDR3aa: CASRGRGNTGELFF; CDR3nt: TGTGCCAGCAGAGGGAGGGGGAACACCGGGGAGCTGTTTTTT
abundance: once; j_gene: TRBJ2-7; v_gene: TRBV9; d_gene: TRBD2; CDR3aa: CASSPGLATSYEQYF; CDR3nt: TGTGCCAGCAGCCCGGGACTAGCGACCTCCTACGAGCAGTACTTC
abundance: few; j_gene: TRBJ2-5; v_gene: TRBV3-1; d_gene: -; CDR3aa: CASTLISGQETQYF; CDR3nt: TGTGCCAGCACCCTCATTAGCGGACAAGAGACCCAGTACTTC
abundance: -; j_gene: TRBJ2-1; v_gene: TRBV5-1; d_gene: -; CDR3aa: CASSRGNNNEQFF; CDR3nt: TGCGCCAGCAGCCGCGGGAACAACAATGAGCAGTTCTTC
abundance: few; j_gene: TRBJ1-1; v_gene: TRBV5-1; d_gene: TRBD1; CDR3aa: CASSLAGTDLMNTEAFF; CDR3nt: TGCGCCAGCAGCTTGGCGGGGACAGATCTCATGAACACTGAAGCTTTCTTT
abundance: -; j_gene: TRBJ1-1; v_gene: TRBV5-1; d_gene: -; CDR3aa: CASSPNKKTGRLGNTEAFF; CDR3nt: TGCGCCAGCAGCCCGAATAAGAAGACAGGTCGTTTGGGGAACACTGAAGCTTTCTTT
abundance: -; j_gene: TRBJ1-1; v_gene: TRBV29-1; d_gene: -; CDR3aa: CSVGVRTEAFF; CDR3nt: TGCAGCGTTGGGGTTAGGACCGAAGCTTTCTTT
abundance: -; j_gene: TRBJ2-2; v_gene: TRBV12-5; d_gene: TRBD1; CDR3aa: CASGLGQGMNTGELFF; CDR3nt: TGTGCTAGTGGTTTGGGACAGGGGATGAACACCGGGGAGCTGTTTTTT
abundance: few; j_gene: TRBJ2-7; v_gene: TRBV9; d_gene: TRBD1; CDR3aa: CASSVGGTGEFYEQYF; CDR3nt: TGTGCCAGCAGCGTAGGGGGGACAGGGGAATTTTACGAGCAGTACTTC
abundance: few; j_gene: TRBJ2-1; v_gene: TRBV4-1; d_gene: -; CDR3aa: CASSRATFSYNEQFF; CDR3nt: TGCGCCAGCAGTCGGGCTACATTCTCCTACAATGAGCAGTTCTTC
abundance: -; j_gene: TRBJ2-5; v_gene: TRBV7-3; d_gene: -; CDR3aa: CANLGGSHGETQYF; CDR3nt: TGTGCAAACCTAGGGGGGAGTCATGGAGAGACCCAGTACTTC
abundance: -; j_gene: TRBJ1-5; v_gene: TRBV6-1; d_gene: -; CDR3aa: CASSVLPQGNQPQHF; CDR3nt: TGTGCCAGCAGTGTCTTACCCCAGGGCAATCAGCCCCAGCATTTT
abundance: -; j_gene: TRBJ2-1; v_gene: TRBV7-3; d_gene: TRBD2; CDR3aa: CASSGTSVNNEQFF; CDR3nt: TGTGCCAGCTCCGGGACTAGCGTAAACAATGAGCAGTTCTTC
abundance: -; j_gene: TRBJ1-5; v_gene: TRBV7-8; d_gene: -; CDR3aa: CASSPTTLVGNQPQHF; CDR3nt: TGTGCCAGCAGCCCAACAACTCTCGTCGGTAATCAGCCCCAGCATTTT
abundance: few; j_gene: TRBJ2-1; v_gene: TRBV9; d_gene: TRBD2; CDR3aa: CASSSPLAGAGQNEQFF; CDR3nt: TGTGCCAGCAGCTCCCCCCTAGCGGGAGCGGGTCAGAATGAGCAGTTCTTC
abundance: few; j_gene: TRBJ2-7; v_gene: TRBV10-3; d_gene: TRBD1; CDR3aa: CAIHGYTGERQYF; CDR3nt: TGTGCCATTCACGGATATACAGGGGAAAGGCAGTACTTC
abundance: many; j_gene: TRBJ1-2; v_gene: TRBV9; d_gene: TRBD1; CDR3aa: CASSVATGDREPYYGYTF; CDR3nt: TGTGCCAGCAGCGTAGCTACAGGGGACAGGGAGCCTTACTATGGCTACACCTTC
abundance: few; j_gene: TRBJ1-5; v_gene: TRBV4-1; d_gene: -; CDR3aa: CASSHAGGDNQPQHF; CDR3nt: TGCGCCAGCAGCCACGCCGGTGGAGACAATCAGCCCCAGCATTTT
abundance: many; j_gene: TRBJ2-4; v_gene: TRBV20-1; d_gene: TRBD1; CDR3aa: CSARKPGGGKNIQYF; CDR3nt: TGCAGCGCTCGAAAACCAGGGGGCGGCAAAAACATTCAGTACTTC
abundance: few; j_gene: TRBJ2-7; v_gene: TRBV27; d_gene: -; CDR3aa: CASSSWAGADEQYF; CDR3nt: TGTGCCAGCAGTTCTTGGGCAGGCGCCGACGAGCAGTACTTC
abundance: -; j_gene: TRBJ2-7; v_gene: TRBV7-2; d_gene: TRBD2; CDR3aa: CASSLGLAGGHPSYEQYF; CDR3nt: TGTGCCAGCAGCTTAGGGCTAGCGGGAGGGCACCCCTCCTACGAGCAGTACTTC
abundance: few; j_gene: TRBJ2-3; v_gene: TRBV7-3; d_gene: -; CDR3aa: CASSLSVFSTDTQYF; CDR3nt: TGTGCCAGCAGCTTAAGTGTCTTTAGCACAGATACGCAGTATTTT
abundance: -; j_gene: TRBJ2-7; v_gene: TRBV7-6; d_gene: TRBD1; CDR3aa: CASSPGTGVHTRSYEQYF; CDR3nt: TGTGCCAGCAGTCCCGGGACAGGGGTACATACCCGCTCCTACGAGCAGTACTTC
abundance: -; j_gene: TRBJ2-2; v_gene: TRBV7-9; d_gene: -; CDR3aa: CASSSRDNSNTGELFF; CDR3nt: TGTGCCAGCAGCTCCCGGGACAATTCGAACACCGGGGAGCTGTTTTTT
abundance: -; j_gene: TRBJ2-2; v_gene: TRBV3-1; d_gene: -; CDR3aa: CASSQVFLSQTNTGELFF; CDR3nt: TGTGCCAGCAGCCAAGTCTTCCTTTCCCAAACGAACACCGGGGAGCTGTTTTTT
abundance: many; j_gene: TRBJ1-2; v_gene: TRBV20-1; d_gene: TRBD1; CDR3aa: CSARDRGHGYTF; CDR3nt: TGCAGTGCTAGAGACAGGGGGCATGGCTACACCTTC
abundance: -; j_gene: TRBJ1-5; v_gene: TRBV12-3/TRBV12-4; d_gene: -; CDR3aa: CASSPSVQPQHF; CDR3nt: TGTGCCAGCAGTCCGAGTGTACAGCCCCAGCATTTT
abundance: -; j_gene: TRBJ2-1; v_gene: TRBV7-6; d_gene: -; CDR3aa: CASSPEDSEQFF; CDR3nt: TGTGCCAGCAGCCCCGAGGATAGTGAGCAGTTCTTC
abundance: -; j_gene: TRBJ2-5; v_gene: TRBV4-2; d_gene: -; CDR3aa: CASSQLRRTDEETQYF; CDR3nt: TGTGCCAGCAGCCAACTCCGTCGGACAGATGAAGAGACCCAGTACTTC
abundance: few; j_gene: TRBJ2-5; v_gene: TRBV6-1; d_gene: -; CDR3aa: CASSPGGRQETQYF; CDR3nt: TGTGCCAGCAGTCCAGGTGGGCGGCAAGAGACCCAGTACTTC
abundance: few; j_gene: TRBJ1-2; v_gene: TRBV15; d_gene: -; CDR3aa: CATSAANYGYTF; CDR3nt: TGTGCCACCAGCGCAGCCAACTATGGCTACACCTTC
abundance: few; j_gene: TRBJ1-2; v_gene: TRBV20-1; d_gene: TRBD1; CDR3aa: CSATAGGEFNYGYTF; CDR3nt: TGCAGTGCTACCGCAGGGGGTGAATTTAACTATGGCTACACCTTC
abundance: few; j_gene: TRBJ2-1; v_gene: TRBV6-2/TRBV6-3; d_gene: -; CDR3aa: CASCADERDNEQFF; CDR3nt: TGTGCCAGCTGTGCCGACGAGCGGGACAATGAGCAGTTCTTC
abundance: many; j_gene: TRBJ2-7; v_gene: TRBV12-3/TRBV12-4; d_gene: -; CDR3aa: CASSTTGAGEQYF; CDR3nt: TGTGCCAGCAGTACCACAGGGGCGGGGGAGCAGTACTTC
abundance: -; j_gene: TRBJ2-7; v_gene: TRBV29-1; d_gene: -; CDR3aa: CSVVRSGDEAYEQYF; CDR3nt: TGCAGCGTTGTTCGTTCGGGAGATGAGGCCTACGAGCAGTACTTC